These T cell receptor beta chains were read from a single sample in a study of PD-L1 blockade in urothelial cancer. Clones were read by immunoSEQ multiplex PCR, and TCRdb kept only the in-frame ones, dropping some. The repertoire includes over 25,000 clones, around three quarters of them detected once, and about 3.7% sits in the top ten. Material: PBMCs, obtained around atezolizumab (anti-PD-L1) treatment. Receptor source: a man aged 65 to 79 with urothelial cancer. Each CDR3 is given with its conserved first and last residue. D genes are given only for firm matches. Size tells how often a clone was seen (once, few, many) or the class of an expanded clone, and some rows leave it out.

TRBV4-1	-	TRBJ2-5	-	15	CASSQSQAVGETQYF	TGCGCCAGCAGCCAGTCTCAAGCGGTGGGAGAGACCCAGTACTTC
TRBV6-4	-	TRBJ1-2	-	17	CASSDPGALGGRDGYTF	TGTGCCAGCAGTGACCCGGGAGCCCTCGGTGGCAGGGATGGCTACACCTTC
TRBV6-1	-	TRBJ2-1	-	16	CASSETTGGYYNEQFF	TGTGCCAGCAGTGAAACTACCGGTGGATATTACAATGAGCAGTTCTTC
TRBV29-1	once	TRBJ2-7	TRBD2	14	CSGRTSGLGSEQYF	TGCAGCGGCCGGACTAGCGGGCTTGGGAGCGAGCAGTACTTC
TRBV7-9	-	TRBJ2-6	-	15	CASSRGFAGANVLTF	TGTGCCAGCAGCAGGGGTTTTGCTGGGGCCAACGTCCTGACTTTC
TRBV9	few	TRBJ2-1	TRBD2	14	CASTRLSGNGEQFF	TGTGCCTCGACCCGCCTTAGCGGGAATGGTGAGCAGTTCTTC
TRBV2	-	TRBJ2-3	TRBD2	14	CASSVSGGTDTQYF	TGTGCCAGCAGCGTCAGCGGGGGGACAGATACGCAGTATTTT
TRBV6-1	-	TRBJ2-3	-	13	CASSVAGQDTQYF	TGTGCCAGCAGTGTCGCAGGCCAAGATACGCAGTATTTT
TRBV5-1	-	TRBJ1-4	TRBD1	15	CASSRRDRKGEKLFF	TGCGCCAGCAGCAGACGGGACAGGAAGGGTGAAAAACTGTTTTTT
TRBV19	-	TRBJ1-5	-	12	CASSVLYQPQHF	TGTGCCAGTAGTGTACTCTATCAGCCCCAGCATTTT
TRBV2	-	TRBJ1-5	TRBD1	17	CASSEARGPGGNQPQHF	TGTGCCAGCAGTGAAGCAAGGGGGCCCGGTGGCAATCAGCCCCAGCATTTT
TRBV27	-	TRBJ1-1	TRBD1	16	CASSTGTGRINTEAFF	TGTGCCAGCAGTACCGGGACAGGGAGAATTAACACTGAAGCTTTCTTT
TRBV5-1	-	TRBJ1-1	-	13	CASSLDGDTEAFF	TGCGCCAGCAGCTTGGACGGAGACACTGAAGCTTTCTTT
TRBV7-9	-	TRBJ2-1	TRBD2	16	CASSLTGTSGYNEQFF	TGTGCCAGCAGCTTAACCGGGACTAGCGGCTACAATGAGCAGTTCTTC
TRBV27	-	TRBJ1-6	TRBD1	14	CASSPDRAISPLHF	TGTGCCAGCAGTCCGGACAGGGCTATTTCACCCCTCCACTTT
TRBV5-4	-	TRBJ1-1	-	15	CASTGGARRNTEAFF	TGTGCCAGCACGGGGGGGGCGCGTAGGAACACTGAAGCTTTCTTT
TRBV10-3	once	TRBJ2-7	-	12	CAISETGYEQYF	TGTGCCATCAGTGAGACAGGGTACGAGCAGTACTTC
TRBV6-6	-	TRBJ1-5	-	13	CASTRQSDQPQHF	TGTGCCAGCACCCGACAGTCCGATCAGCCCCAGCATTTT
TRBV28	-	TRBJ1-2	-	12	CASTIPGKGYTF	TGTGCCAGCACCATTCCGGGAAAGGGCTACACCTTC
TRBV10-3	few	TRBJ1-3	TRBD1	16	CAIRPGQGFSGNTIYF	TGTGCCATCAGACCGGGACAGGGATTTTCTGGAAACACCATATATTTT
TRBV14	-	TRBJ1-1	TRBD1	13	CASSRDRVTEAFF	TGTGCCAGCAGTCGGGACAGGGTCACTGAAGCTTTCTTT
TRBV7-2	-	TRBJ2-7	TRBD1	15	CASSPRTGATYEQYF	TGTGCCAGCAGCCCGAGGACAGGAGCTACCTACGAGCAGTACTTC
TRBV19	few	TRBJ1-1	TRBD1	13	CASIRQGGTEAFF	TGTGCCAGTATCAGACAGGGGGGAACTGAAGCTTTCTTT
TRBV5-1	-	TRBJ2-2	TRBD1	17	CASSTHRGTSNTGELFF	TGCGCCAGCAGCACACACAGGGGGACCTCGAACACCGGGGAGCTGTTTTTT
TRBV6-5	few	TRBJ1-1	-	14	CASSYEGIVTEAFF	TGTGCCAGCAGTTACGAGGGAATTGTGACTGAAGCTTTCTTT
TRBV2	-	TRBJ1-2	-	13	CASSLDRIGGYTF	TGTGCCAGCAGTCTCGACAGGATTGGGGGCTACACCTTC
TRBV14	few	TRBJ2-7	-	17	CASSQDLSPGYSYEQYF	TGTGCCAGCAGCCAAGATCTTTCCCCAGGATACTCCTACGAGCAGTACTTC
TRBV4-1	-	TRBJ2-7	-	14	CASGQFVGNYEQYF	TGCGCCAGCGGACAGTTTGTGGGGAACTACGAGCAGTACTTC
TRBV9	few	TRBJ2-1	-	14	CASSVGLGYNEQFF	TGTGCCAGCAGCGTAGGACTAGGGTACAATGAGCAGTTCTTC
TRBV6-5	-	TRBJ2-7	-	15	CASSYGAVRTYEQYF	TGTGCCAGCAGTTACGGGGCGGTAAGAACCTACGAGCAGTACTTC
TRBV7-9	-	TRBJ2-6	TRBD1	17	CASSLLTGERGANVLTF	TGTGCCAGCAGCTTATTGACAGGGGAACGTGGGGCCAACGTCCTGACTTTC
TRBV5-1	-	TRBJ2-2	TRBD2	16	CASSLELAGATGELFF	TGCGCCAGCAGCTTGGAGTTAGCGGGAGCCACCGGGGAGCTGTTTTTT
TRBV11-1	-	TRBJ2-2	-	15	CASSLLGGNTGELFF	TGTGCCAGCAGCTTACTAGGGGGGAACACCGGGGAGCTGTTTTTT
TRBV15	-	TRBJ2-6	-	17	CATSRDPRAGGANVLTF	TGTGCCACCAGCAGAGATCCTAGGGCGGGTGGGGCCAACGTCCTGACTTTC
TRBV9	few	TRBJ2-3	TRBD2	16	CASSVDQAGVLDTQYF	TGTGCCAGCAGCGTAGATCAAGCGGGAGTTCTGGATACGCAGTATTTT
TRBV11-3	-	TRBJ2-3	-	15	CASSQPGWEIDTQYF	TGTGCCAGCAGCCAACCGGGGTGGGAGATAGATACGCAGTATTTT
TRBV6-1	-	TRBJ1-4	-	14	CASRLAATNEKLFF	TGTGCCAGCAGGCTAGCAGCAACTAATGAAAAACTGTTTTTT
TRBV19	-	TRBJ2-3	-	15	CASSIGGLSTDTQYF	TGTGCCAGTAGTATAGGAGGACTAAGCACAGATACGCAGTATTTT
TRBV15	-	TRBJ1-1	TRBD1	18	CATSRDSWTGGGGTEAFF	TGTGCCACCAGCAGAGACTCATGGACAGGGGGGGGAGGCACTGAAGCTTTCTTT
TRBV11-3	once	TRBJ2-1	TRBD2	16	CASSPGLAGPNNEQFF	TGTGCCAGCAGCCCGGGACTAGCGGGTCCAAACAATGAGCAGTTCTTC
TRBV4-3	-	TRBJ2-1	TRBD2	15	CASSRTSGGSNEQFF	TGCGCCAGCAGCAGAACTAGCGGGGGTAGCAATGAGCAGTTCTTC
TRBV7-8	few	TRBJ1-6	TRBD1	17	CASSFLGQGAPNSPLHF	TGTGCCAGCAGCTTCCTAGGACAGGGGGCTCCTAATTCACCCCTCCACTTT
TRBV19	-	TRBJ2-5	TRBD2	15	CASSSPGTSSETQYF	TGTGCCAGTAGTTCGCCCGGGACTAGCTCAGAGACCCAGTACTTC
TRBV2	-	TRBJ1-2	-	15	CASSERETANYGYTF	TGTGCCAGCAGTGAAAGAGAAACAGCCAACTATGGCTACACCTTC
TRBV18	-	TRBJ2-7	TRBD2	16	CASSPGTSGGAYEQYF	TGTGCCAGCTCACCAGGGACTAGCGGTGGGGCCTACGAGCAGTACTTC
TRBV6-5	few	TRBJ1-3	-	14	CASSYESSVDTIYF	TGTGCCAGCAGTTACGAGAGCAGCGTAGACACCATATATTTT
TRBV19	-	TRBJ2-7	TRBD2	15	CASSMGLAASYEQYF	TGTGCCAGTAGTATGGGACTAGCGGCCTCCTACGAGCAGTACTTC
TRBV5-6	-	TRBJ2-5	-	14	CASSAGLAQETQYF	TGTGCCAGCAGCGCGGGACTGGCCCAAGAGACCCAGTACTTC
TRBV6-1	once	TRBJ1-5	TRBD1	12	CASKPTGEPQHF	TGTGCCAGCAAACCGACAGGGGAGCCCCAGCATTTT
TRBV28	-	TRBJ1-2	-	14	CASSLIAGFYGYTF	TGTGCCAGCAGTTTAATTGCAGGGTTCTATGGCTACACCTTC
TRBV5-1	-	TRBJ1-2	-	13	CASSSRGSYGYTF	TGCGCCAGCAGCTCAAGAGGCAGCTATGGCTACACCTTC
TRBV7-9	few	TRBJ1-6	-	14	CASSLGTITSPLHF	TGTGCCAGCAGCTTAGGAACTATAACTTCACCCCTCCACTTT
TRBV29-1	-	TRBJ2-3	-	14	CSVEPGRAPDTQYF	TGCAGCGTTGAACCTGGCAGGGCGCCAGATACGCAGTATTTT
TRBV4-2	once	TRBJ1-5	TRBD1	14	CASSPTGVNQPQHF	TGTGCCAGCAGCCCCACAGGGGTCAATCAGCCCCAGCATTTT
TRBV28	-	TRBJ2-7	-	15	CASSRGPSGGYEQYF	TGTGCCAGCAGTCGGGGACCGAGTGGGGGGTACGAGCAGTACTTC
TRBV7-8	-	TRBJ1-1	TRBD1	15	CASSRRTGEGSEAFF	TGCGCCAGCAGCCGCCGGACAGGGGAAGGATCTGAAGCTTTCTTT
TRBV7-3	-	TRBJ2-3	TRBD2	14	CASSDPQGLARLHF	TGTGCCAGCAGCGACCCCCAGGGACTAGCGAGACTGCATTTT